What follows are 8 T cell receptor beta chains derived from one specimen sequenced in a study of blood T cells in healthy people across ages. The second PCR ran roughly 6 to 11 cycles with a sample-barcoded 5' primer and J-beta primers. TCRdb used MiXCR to reprocess the 5' RACE reads, holding one entry per CDR3 protein. The repertoire includes some 700,000 distinct CDR3 sequences, roughly 43% of them detected once, and roughly 20% sits in the top ten. Sequencing was done on a sample of blood. The receptors come from a woman aged 60-70 years in good health.

This clonotype was counted once. A read error may be the cause here, since a much bigger clone is one base away. This chain uses TRBV29-1 with TRBJ2-1, with D tentatively TRBD2 (5 bases). The DNA end is a closer match to TRBJ2-7, so the J assignment may be wrong. The CDR3 covers 13 residues. CDR1 is SQVTM, CDR2 ANQGSEA, per germline. CDR3 region: CSVGPDSYNEQYF. CDR3 nucleotides: TGCAGCGTTGGCCCGGACTCCTACAATGAGCAGTACTTC.

This clonotype was detected many times. The CDR3 DNA follows: TGTGCCAGCAGCTCCGGGACAGGGGGCCGTAGTGAGCAGTTCTTC. Protein sequence: CASSSGTGGRSEQFF. V is TRBV7-2 and J is TRBJ2-1; 12 bases fit TRBD1. The CDR3 covers 15 residues. The V gene's germline CDR1 is SGHTA and CDR2 FQGNSA. V lost 4 bases, J lost 9 bases, and 7 bases stayed unmatched.

The V and J genes are TRBV15 and TRBJ2-1; 8 bases fit TRBD2. Per germline, CDR1 LNHNV and CDR2 YYDKDF (reference sequence). The CDR3 covers 16 residues. V lost 9 bases to trimming and J lost 4 bases; unmatched junction nucleotides: 14. CDR3 residues: CATLLSPGGMYNEQFF. The CDR3 nucleotides read TGTGCCACTTTGCTATCCCCGGGAGGGATGTACAATGAGCAGTTCTTC.

The rearrangement links TRBV21-1 to TRBJ2-7; the table's TRBD2 call for D was not verified on the DNA. TRBV21-1 is a recognized pseudogene. The CDR3 spans 16 residues. CDR3 amino acids: CASSKGGSQVQETRYF. DNA of the CDR3: TGTGCCAGCAGCAAAGGCGGCAGCCAAGTCCAAGAGACCCGGTACTTC.

The V and J genes are TRBV25-1 and TRBJ2-7; D possibly corresponds to TRBD1 (5 bases). The CDR3 is made up of 12 amino acids. The ends were cut back, 3 bases at V and 7 bases at J, with 10 bases in the middle. The germline V gene encodes CDR1 MGHDK and CDR2 SYGVNS. This chain's CDR3 is CASSDRANEQYF. The CDR3, as DNA: TGTGCCAGCAGTGACAGGGCTAATGAGCAGTACTTC.

This clonotype was observed many times. The chain combines TRBV28 with TRBJ2-7, with D possibly being TRBD1 (5 bases). Germline V gene data show CDR1 as MDHEN and CDR2 as SYDVKM. With 3 bases removed from V and 2 bases from J, the gap between germline ends came to 14 bases. This CDR3 has 15 amino acids. CDR3 protein: CASSLPRAGTYEQYF. The CDR3 DNA follows: TGTGCCAGCAGTTTGCCCAGGGCAGGGACCTACGAGCAGTACTTC.

The J gene is TRBJ2-1, the V gene TRBV6-1, with D possibly being TRBD2 (7 bases). Trimming removed 7 bases from V and 1 base from J, with 20 bases in between. The CDR3 loop spans 17 amino acids. The germline V gene encodes CDR1 MNHNS and CDR2 SASEGT. CDR3 protein: CASKTTPAGASYNEQFF. The CDR3 DNA reads TGTGCCAGCAAAACTACACCCGCGGGGGCTTCCTACAATGAGCAGTTCTTC.

This clonotype was found a few times. The rearrangement joins TRBV27 to TRBJ2-5; 7 positions match TRBD2. The CDR3 sequence is 12 residues long. The V gene's germline CDR1 is MNHEY and CDR2 SMNVEV (reference sequence). Germline trimming cut 7 bases from V and 11 bases from J; bases unmatched to any gene: 10. CDR3 residues: CASTTGGGEQYF. DNA of the CDR3: TGTGCCAGCACCACGGGGGGTGGAGAGCAGTACTTC.